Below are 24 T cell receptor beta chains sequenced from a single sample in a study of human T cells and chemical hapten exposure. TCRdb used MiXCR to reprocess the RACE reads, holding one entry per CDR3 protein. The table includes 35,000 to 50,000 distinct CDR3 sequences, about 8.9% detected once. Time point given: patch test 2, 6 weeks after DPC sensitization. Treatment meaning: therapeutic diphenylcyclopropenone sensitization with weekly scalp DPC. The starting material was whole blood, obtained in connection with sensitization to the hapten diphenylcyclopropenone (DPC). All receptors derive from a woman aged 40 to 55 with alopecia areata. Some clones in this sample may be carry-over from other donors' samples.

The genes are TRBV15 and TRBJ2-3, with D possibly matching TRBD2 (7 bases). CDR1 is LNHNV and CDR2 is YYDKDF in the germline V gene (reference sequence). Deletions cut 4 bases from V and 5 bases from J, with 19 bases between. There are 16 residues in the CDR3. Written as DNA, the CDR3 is TGTGCCACCAGCACTACGTGGGGGGGGCAGGAAGATACGCAGTATTTT. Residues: CATSTTWGGQEDTQYF.

The CDR3 protein is CAVRDSYEQYF. The CDR3, as DNA: TGTGCCGTACGGGACAGCTACGAGCAGTACTTC. V usage is TRBV10-3 and J usage is TRBJ2-7, with TRBD1 identical over 7 bases. V shed 11 bases and J 3 bases; nucleotides not matched to a gene: 4. The CDR3 consists of 11 residues. CDR1 ENHRY and CDR2 SYGVKD come from the germline V gene.

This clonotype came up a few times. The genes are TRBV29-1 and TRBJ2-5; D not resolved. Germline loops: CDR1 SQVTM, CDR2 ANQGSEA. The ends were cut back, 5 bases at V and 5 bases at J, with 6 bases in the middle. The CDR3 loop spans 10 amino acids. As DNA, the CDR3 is TGCAGCGTTAACCTCGAGACCCAGTACTTC. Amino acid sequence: CSVNLETQYF.

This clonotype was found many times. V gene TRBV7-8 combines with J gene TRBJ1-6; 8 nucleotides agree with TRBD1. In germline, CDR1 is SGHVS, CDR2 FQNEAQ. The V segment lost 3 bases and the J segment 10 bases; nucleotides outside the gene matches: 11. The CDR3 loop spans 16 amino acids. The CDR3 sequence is CASSLARGPSRSPLHF. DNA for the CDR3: TGTGCCAGCAGCTTGGCCAGGGGGCCTTCTCGGTCACCCCTCCACTTT.

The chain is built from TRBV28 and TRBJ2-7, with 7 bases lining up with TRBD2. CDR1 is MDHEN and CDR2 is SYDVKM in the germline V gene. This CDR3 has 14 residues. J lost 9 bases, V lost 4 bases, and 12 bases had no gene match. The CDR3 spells CASSSRDYRVRQYF. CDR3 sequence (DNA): TGTGCCAGCAGTTCCCGGGACTATCGGGTCCGGCAGTACTTC. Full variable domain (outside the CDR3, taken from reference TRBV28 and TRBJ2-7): DVKVTQSSRYLVKRTGEKVFLECVQDMDHENMFWYRQDPGLGLRLIYFSYDVKMKEKGDIPEGYSVSREKKERFSLILESASTNQTSMYLCASSSRDYRVRQYFGPGTRLTVT.

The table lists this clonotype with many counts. DNA of the CDR3: TGTGCCAGCAGTTACCGGGTCGGGACAGATTACAATGAGCAGTTCTTC. Residues: CASSYRVGTDYNEQFF. The chain is built from TRBV6-6 and TRBJ2-1; 7 bases match TRBD1. V was clipped by 2 bases and J by 4 bases; unmatched bases: 8. The CDR3 contains 16 residues. Germline-derived CDR1 and CDR2 are MNHNY and SVGAGI (reference sequence).

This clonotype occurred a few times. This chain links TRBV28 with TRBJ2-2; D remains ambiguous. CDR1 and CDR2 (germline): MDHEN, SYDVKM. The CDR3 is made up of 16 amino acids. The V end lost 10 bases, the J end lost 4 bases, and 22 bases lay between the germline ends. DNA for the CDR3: TGTGCCACCCAAGCTTTCGGCTTTACCGCCACCGGGGAGCTGTTTTTT. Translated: CATQAFGFTATGELFF.

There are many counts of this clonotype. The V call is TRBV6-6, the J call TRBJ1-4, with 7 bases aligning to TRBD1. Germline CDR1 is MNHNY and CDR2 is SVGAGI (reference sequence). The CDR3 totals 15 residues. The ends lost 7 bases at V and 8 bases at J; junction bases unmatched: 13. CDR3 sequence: CASTRSGTEKEKLFF. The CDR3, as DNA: TGTGCCAGCACCCGATCCGGGACAGAGAAAGAAAAACTGTTTTTT.

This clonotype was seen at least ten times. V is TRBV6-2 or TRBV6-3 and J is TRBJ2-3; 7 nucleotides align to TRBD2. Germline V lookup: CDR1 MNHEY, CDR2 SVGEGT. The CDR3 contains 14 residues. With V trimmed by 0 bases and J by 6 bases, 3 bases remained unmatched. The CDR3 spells CASSYSSGVDTQYF. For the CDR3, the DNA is TGTGCCAGCAGTTACTCGAGCGGGGTCGATACGCAGTATTTT.

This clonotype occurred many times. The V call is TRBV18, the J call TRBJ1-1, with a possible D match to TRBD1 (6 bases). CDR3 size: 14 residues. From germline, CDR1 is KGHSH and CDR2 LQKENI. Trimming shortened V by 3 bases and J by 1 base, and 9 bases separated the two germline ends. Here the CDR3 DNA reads TGTGCCAGCTCACCGCGGACAGAGAACACTGAAGCTTTCTTT. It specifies CASSPRTENTEAFF.

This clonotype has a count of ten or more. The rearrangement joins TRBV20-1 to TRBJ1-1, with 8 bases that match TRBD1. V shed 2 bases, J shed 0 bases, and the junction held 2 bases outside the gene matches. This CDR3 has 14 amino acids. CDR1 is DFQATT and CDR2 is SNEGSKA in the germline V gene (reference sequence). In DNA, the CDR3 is TGCAGTGCTAGACCGGACAGGGTGAACACTGAAGCTTTCTTT. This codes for CSARPDRVNTEAFF.

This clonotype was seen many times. CDR3 sequence: CSVRTGGPYEQFF. The CDR3 region has the DNA TGCAGCGTTCGGACAGGGGGCCCGTATGAGCAGTTCTTC. The chain is built from TRBV29-1 and TRBJ2-1; 11 positions match TRBD1. Germline loops: CDR1 SQVTM, CDR2 ANQGSEA. The CDR3 contains 13 residues. V trimming: 5 bases; J trimming: 8 bases; junction bases outside the gene matches: 5.

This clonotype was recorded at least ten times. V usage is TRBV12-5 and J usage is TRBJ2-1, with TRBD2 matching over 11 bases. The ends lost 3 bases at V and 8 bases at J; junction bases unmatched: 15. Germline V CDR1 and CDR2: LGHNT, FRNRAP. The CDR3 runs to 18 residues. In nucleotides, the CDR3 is TGTGCTAGTGGTTTTACCGGGACTAGCGGTGGGCTTTGGGATGAGCAGTTCTTC. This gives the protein CASGFTGTSGGLWDEQFF.

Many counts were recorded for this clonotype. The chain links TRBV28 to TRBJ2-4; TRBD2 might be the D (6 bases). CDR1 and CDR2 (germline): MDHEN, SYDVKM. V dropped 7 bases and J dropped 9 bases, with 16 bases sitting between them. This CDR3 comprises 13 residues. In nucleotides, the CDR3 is TGTGCCAGCATTGGTGGGGGACTGGGCATTCAGTACTTC. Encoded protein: CASIGGGLGIQYF.

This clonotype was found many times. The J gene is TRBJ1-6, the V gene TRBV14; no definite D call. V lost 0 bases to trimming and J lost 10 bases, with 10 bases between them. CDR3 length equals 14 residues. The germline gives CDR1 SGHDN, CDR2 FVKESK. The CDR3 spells CASSQETARSPLHF. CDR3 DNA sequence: TGTGCCAGCAGCCAAGAGACCGCCCGCTCACCCCTCCACTTT.

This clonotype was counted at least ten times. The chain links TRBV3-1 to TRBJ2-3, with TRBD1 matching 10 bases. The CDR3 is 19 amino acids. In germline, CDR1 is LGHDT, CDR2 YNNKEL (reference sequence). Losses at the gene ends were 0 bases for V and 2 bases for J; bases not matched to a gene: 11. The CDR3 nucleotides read TGTGCCAGCAGCCAAGATAGAGTGATCGGGACAGGGGCCACAGATACGCAGTATTTT. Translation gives CASSQDRVIGTGATDTQYF.

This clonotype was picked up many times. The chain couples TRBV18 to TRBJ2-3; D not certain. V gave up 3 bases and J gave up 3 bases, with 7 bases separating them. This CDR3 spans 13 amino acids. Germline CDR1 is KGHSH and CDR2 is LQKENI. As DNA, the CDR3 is TGTGCCAGCTCACCCCAACAGACAGATACGCAGTATTTT. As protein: CASSPQQTDTQYF.

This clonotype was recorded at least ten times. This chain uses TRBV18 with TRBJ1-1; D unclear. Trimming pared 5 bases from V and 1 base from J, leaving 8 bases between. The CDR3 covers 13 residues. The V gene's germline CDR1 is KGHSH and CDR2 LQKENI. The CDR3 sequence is CASSVRSNTEAFF. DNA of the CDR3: TGTGCCAGCTCAGTTCGGTCGAACACTGAAGCTTTCTTT.

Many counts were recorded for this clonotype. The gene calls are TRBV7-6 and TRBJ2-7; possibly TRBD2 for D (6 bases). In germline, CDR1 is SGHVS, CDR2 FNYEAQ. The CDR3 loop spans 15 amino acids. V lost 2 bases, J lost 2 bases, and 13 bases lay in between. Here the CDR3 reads CASSLQDGGPYEQYF. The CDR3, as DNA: TGTGCCAGCAGCTTACAAGACGGGGGACCCTACGAGCAGTACTTC.

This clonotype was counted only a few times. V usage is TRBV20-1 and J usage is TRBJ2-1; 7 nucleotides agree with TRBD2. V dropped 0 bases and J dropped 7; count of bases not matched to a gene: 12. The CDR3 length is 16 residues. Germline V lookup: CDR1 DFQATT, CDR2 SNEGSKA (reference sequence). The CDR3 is CSARDPSGLSGNEQFF. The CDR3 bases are TGCAGTGCTAGAGATCCTAGCGGTCTCTCGGGGAATGAGCAGTTCTTC.

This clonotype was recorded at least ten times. For the CDR3, the DNA is TGTGCCAGCAGCGCAGTAACAGGTCTAAACTATGGCTACACCTTC. Residues: CASSAVTGLNYGYTF. The chain is built from TRBV9 and TRBJ1-2; perhaps TRBD1 as D (5 bases). Trimming pared 3 bases from V and 2 bases from J, leaving 14 bases between. The CDR3 consists of 15 residues. Germline loops: CDR1 SGDLS, CDR2 YYNGEE.

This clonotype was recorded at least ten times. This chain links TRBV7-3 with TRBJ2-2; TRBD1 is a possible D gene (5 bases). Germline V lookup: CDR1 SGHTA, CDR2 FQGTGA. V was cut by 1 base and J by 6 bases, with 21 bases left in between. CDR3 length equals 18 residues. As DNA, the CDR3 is TGTGCCAGCAGCTTAAGGGCCCTCCAGGGCGGCAGCCCCGGGGAGCTGTTTTTT. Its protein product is CASSLRALQGGSPGELFF.

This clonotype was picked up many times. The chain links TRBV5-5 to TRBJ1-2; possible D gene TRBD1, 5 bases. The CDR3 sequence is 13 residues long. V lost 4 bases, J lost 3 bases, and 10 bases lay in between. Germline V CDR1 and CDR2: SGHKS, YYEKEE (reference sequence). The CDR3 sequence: CASSQDRHYGYTF. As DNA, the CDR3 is TGTGCCAGCAGCCAAGACAGACACTATGGCTACACCTTC. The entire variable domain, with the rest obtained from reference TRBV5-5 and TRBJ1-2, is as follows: DAGVTQSPTHLIKTRGQQVTLRCSPISGHKSVSWYQQVLGQGPQFIFQYYEKEERGRGNFPDRFSARQFPNYSSELNVNALLLGDSALYLCASSQDRHYGYTFGSGTRLTVV.

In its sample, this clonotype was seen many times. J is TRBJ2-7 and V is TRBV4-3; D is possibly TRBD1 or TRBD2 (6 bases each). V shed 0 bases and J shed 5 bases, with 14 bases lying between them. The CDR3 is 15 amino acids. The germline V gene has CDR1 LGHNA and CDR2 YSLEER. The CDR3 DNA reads TGCGCCAGCAGCCAAGAAGGGGGGACAATTCACGAGCAGTACTTC. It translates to CASSQEGGTIHEQYF.